One T cell receptor beta chain is described in this entry. The antigen is unknown. To make TCR beta libraries, researchers used iRepertoire HTBI primers and Arm-PCR of CDR3 regions. TCRdb called the multiplex PCR reads again in MiXCR, with one record for every CDR3 protein. The sample holds fewer than 400,000 distinct CDR3 sequences; 18% are singletons and the top ten take less than 45%. This specimen belongs to a study of regulatory T cells in long-lasting Graves disease. The CDR3 loop spans 14 amino acids. V lost 6 bases, J lost 7 bases, and 4 bases stayed unmatched. General study findings and limits: Researchers reported studying only peripheral blood, not thyroid tissue. Accuracy may have suffered from the small sample size.

Sample time point: newly diagnosed GD, antithyroid drugs for less than 3 months. Generation of the TCR library employed RNA extracted from PBMCs. Doctors identified Graves' disease using the American Thyroid Association guidelines. This rearrangement joins TRBV6-7 to TRBJ1-6; 9 positions agree with TRBD1. TRBV6-7 carries the ORF label, with uncertain function. The sequence was obtained from a female donor with Graves disease. The starting material was peripheral blood mononuclear cells (PBMCs), obtained at new diagnosis, from a patient treated with antithyroid drugs. This CDR3 reads CASRGTGRNSPLHF. CDR3 DNA sequence: TGTGCCAGCAGGGGGACAGGGAGGAATTCACCCCTCCACTTT.